This entry lists 18 T cell receptor beta chains sequenced from one sample in a study of T cell clonality in common variable immunodeficiency. Some clones are missing from TCRdb's copy, which holds only in-frame ones; the method was immunoSEQ multiplex PCR. This set yields around 81,000 clones and no singletons; the top ten hold approximately 0.81%. The source material was peripheral blood mononuclear cells. The receptor source for this set is a person aged 18 to 69 in good health.

Many counts were recorded for this clone. The read stops 3 residues short of the end of the CDR3; the missing end is completed from the germline J gene. This chain uses TRBV7-3 with TRBJ2-3, with D possibly being TRBD2 (5 bases). The germline gives CDR1 SGHTA, CDR2 FQGTGA. This CDR3 is built from 13 residues. The CDR3 sequence is CASSPALGVTQYF. The covered CDR3 bases are TGTGCCAGCAGCCCGGCGCTCGGGGTCACG.

This clone was counted many times. The CDR3 is cut off 3 residues early in the read; its end comes from the germline J gene. This chain links TRBV12-3 or TRBV12-4 with TRBJ1-2; D is perhaps TRBD1 (6 bases). The CDR3 has 12 amino acids. V lost 7 bases to trimming and J lost 4 bases, with 10 bases between them. CDR3 residues: CASNRVPYGYTF. The sequenced CDR3 bases are TGTGCCAGCAACAGGGTCCCCTATGGC.

This clone has a handful of counts. The read comes to an end 3 residues before the CDR3 does, leaving the germline J gene to fill in the end. The chain recombines TRBV6-2 or TRBV6-3 with TRBJ2-5, with 9 positions matching TRBD2. Looked up from germline, CDR1 is MNHEY and CDR2 is SVGEGT. The CDR3 totals 13 residues. V was clipped by 5 bases and J by 4 bases; unmatched bases: 2. Incomplete CDR3 DNA: TGTGCCAGCAGTCCGACTAGCGGAGAGACC. This translates into CASSPTSGET. The entire CDR3 is CASSPTSGETQYF.

This clone was seen at least ten times. The CDR3 bases that were read are TGTGCCAGCAGTTACTCGAGGCGGGTTTATAGCAATCAGCCC. This sequence encodes CASSYSRRVYSNQP. The entire CDR3 protein reads CASSYSRRVYSNQPQHF. The rearrangement uses TRBV6-2 or TRBV6-3 and TRBJ1-5, with D hard to call. The CDR3 extends 3 residues past the end of the read, so its final part is completed from the germline J gene. The CDR3 is made up of 17 amino acids. V was clipped by 0 bases and J by 0 bases, with 12 bases between them. Germline loops: CDR1 MNHEY, CDR2 SVGEGT.

This clone was found many times. The read falls 3 residues short of the CDR3 end, and the missing part is taken from the germline J gene. The chain recombines TRBV7-2 with TRBJ1-1; 7 bases are shared with TRBD1. Germline V gives CDR1 SGHTA, CDR2 FQGNSA. The CDR3 spans 14 residues. The V segment lost 3 bases and the J segment 4 bases; nucleotides outside the gene matches: 5. The part of the CDR3 DNA that was read is TGTGCCAGCAGCTTTCGACAGGGTGGCACTGAA. Protein product: CASSFRQGGTE. In full, the CDR3 is CASSFRQGGTEAFF.

There are many counts of this clone. The read ends 3 residues early relative to the CDR3; the germline J gene fills the gap. V gene TRBV18 combines with J gene TRBJ1-1; D gene unclear. V was trimmed by 4 bases and J by 0 bases, leaving 9 bases between them. The CDR3 consists of 14 residues. Germline V CDR1 and CDR2: KGHSH, LQKENI. Here the CDR3 reads CASSLRGVNTEAFF. The covered CDR3 bases are TGTGCCAGCTCACTCCGCGGGGTGAACACTGAA.

This clone was found many times. The CDR3 end falls 3 residues outside the read, so it is completed with the germline J gene. V and J are TRBV29-1 and TRBJ2-7; possibly TRBD1 for D (6 bases). There are 12 residues in the CDR3. Trimming stripped 7 bases from V and 2 bases from J, with 12 bases between. From germline, CDR1 is SQVTM and CDR2 ANQGSEA. The CDR3 reads CSGTAGPYEQYF. Incomplete CDR3 DNA: TGCAGCGGGACAGCCGGCCCCTACGAG.

With respect to this clone: The CDR3 is cut off 3 residues early in the read; its end comes from the germline J gene. The gene calls are TRBV11-2 and TRBJ1-2; D perhaps matches TRBD1 (6 bases). This CDR3 is built from 11 residues. Germline CDR1 SGHAT, CDR2 FQNNGV. CDR3 DNA, as far as it was read: TGTGCCAGCAGCTTCTCAGGGGAC. Translation gives CASSFSGD. From start to end, the CDR3 is CASSFSGDYTF.

At least ten counts were recorded for this clone. The read is 3 residues too short to cover the CDR3 end, so that end is filled in from the germline J gene. The chain links TRBV18 to TRBJ1-1; D uncertain. This CDR3 has 14 residues. Trimming took off 0 bases at V and 5 bases at J, with 10 bases between the two ends. Germline V CDR1 and CDR2: KGHSH, LQKENI. The covered CDR3 bases are TGTGCCAGCTCACCACCGGACTCGGTTACTGAA. Its protein is CASSPPDSVTE. The entire CDR3 protein reads CASSPPDSVTEAFF.

There are many counts of this clone. The read terminates 3 residues ahead of where the CDR3 ends, so the germline J gene completes it. The rearrangement uses TRBV20-1 and TRBJ2-1; 14 bases match TRBD2. Per the germline V gene, CDR1 is DFQATT and CDR2 is SNEGSKA (reference sequence). Trimming at V came to 6 bases and at J to 3 bases, leaving 7 bases not matched to a gene. The CDR3 extends over 16 amino acids. The DNA read from the CDR3 is TGCAGTGCCTCTGGGACTAGCGGGAGCCGCTACAATGAG. Its protein is CSASGTSGSRYNE. The full CDR3 sequence reads CSASGTSGSRYNEQFF.

This clone has ten or more counts. The read terminates 3 residues before the CDR3 end, so the remaining end is supplied by the germline J gene. This rearrangement joins TRBV2 to TRBJ2-6; 12 bases line up with TRBD1. The germline CDR1 and CDR2 sequences are SNHLY and FYNNEI. The CDR3 loop spans 16 amino acids. V lost 8 bases, J lost 4 bases, and 6 bases stayed unmatched. CDR3 bases read: TGTGCCAGCCGGGACAGGGGGCTTGGAGGGGCCAACGTC. This translates into CASRDRGLGGANV. The entire CDR3 reads CASRDRGLGGANVLTF.

This clone showed up many times. The sequenced fragment ends 3 residues before the CDR3 boundary, so the rest is inferred from the germline J gene. J is TRBJ1-6 and V is TRBV20-1; 10 nucleotides align to TRBD1. With V trimmed by 6 bases and J by 7 bases, 12 bases remained unmatched. CDR3 size: 16 residues. Germline values: CDR1 DFQATT, CDR2 SNEGSKA (reference sequence). CDR3 DNA (partial): TGCAGTGCCACTAGGACAGGGGGACTAAGGAATTCACCC. Amino acids: CSATRTGGLRNSP. In full, the CDR3 reads CSATRTGGLRNSPLHF.

This clone was seen many times. The missing CDR3 end, 3 residues past where the read stops, is filled in from the germline J gene. The chain links TRBV11-3 to TRBJ2-1; D perhaps matches TRBD2 (6 bases). The V gene's germline CDR1 is SGHNT and CDR2 YENEEA. Trimming removed 0 bases from V and 8 bases from J, with 8 bases in between. The CDR3 contains 13 residues. CDR3 sequence reads: CASSLDVADEQFF. The CDR3 DNA, read in part, is TGTGCCAGCAGCTTAGATGTAGCGGATGAG.

This clone was observed at least ten times. Sequencing ends 3 residues short of the CDR3 end; the germline J gene provides the rest. The chain joins TRBV28 to TRBJ2-1, with TRBD2 matching 11 bases. CDR1 and CDR2 from the germline V gene are MDHEN and SYDVKM. Trimming removed 4 bases from V and 5 bases from J; junction bases left unmatched: 7. CDR3 length equals 16 residues. The CDR3 is CASSSSTGLADNEQFF. Incomplete CDR3 DNA: TGTGCCAGCAGTTCATCTACGGGACTAGCGGACAATGAG.

This clone was recorded many times. One end of the junction is discordant with germline, which a read error may explain. Read sequence stops 3 residues before the CDR3 end, and the germline J gene provides the missing end. V gene TRBV7-7 combines with J gene TRBJ2-1, with 7 nucleotides matching TRBD1. The CDR3 covers 13 residues. Germline V gene lookup returns CDR1 SSHAT and CDR2 FNYEAQ (reference sequence). CDR3 sequence reads: CASSLQGSDEQFF. The CDR3 DNA, read in part, is TGTGCTAGCAGCCTACAGGGGTCGGATGAG.

This clone has a count of ten or more. The read terminates 3 residues before the CDR3 end, so the remaining end is supplied by the germline J gene. The chain carries TRBV6-2 or TRBV6-3 and TRBJ2-2, with 14 bases lining up with TRBD2. From germline, CDR1 is MNHEY and CDR2 SVGEGT. The CDR3 runs 17 residues. The V gene end was trimmed by 4 bases and the J gene end by 4 bases; junction bases not matched to a gene: 5. The sequenced CDR3 bases are TGTGCCAGCAGTTGGACTAGCGGGAGGCCCATCACCGGGGAG. It encodes CASSWTSGRPITGE. The whole CDR3 protein reads CASSWTSGRPITGELFF.

This clone was recorded many times. The read terminates 3 residues ahead of where the CDR3 ends, so the germline J gene completes it. This chain uses TRBV7-6 with TRBJ2-1, with 9 positions matching TRBD2. The V segment lost 7 bases and the J segment 3 bases; nucleotides outside the gene matches: 10. CDR1 is SGHVS, CDR2 FNYEAQ, per germline. CDR3 length: 16 residues. Incomplete CDR3 DNA: TGTGCCAGCACCGCGGGACTAGCCGGGGTCTACAATGAG. Its translation is CASTAGLAGVYNE. In full, the CDR3 is CASTAGLAGVYNEQFF.

Many counts were recorded for this clone. The read comes to an end 3 residues before the CDR3 does, leaving the germline J gene to fill in the end. V usage is TRBV29-1 and J usage is TRBJ2-1; 8 nucleotides align to TRBD1. CDR1 and CDR2 (germline): SQVTM, ANQGSEA. This CDR3 comprises 14 residues. The trim removed 7 bases at V and 2 bases at J, leaving 7 bases unmatched. The DNA read from the CDR3 is TGCAGCGCCTCACAGGGGGTGACCTACAATGAG. Its translation is CSASQGVTYNE. The CDR3 reads in full as CSASQGVTYNEQFF.